These 11 T cell receptor beta chains were all obtained from the same sample, sequenced in a study (dated by TCRdb to about 2015). The library was made by 5' RACE. Sequencing was performed on an Illumina MiSeq. TCRdb reprocessed the public reads (quality trimming at Q25 with fastp, clone calling with MiXCR) and kept in-frame beta chains. CDR3 protein duplicates are merged, each entry listing the most common genes and DNA. The sample table records about 62,000 distinct CDR3 sequences; under 35% of these occur just once. The ten top clones hold about 2.5% of the sample. Sample: tumor-infiltrating naive CD4+ T cells sorted from the breast tumor. The cell subset or site label, as the study defines it: naive CD4+ T cells, CD4+CD45RA+CD25-. All receptors come from a female donor with breast cancer.

This clonotype was picked up a small number of times. J is TRBJ1-6 and V is TRBV28; possibly TRBD1 for D (6 bases). Trimming removed 6 bases at V and 10 bases at J, with 16 bases between. The CDR3 loop spans 14 amino acids. Per the germline V gene, CDR1 is MDHEN and CDR2 is SYDVKM. CDR3 amino acids: CASSPPAQGSPLHF. CDR3 nucleotides: TGTGCCAGCAGCCCTCCGGCCCAGGGGTCACCCCTCCACTTT.

Worth noting for this clonotype: The limits of the CDR3 on the DNA are not certain, so only TCRdb's listed CDR3 is given. The rearrangement joins TRBV18 to TRBJ1-3. CDR1 is KGHSH and CDR2 is LQKENI in the germline V gene. The CDR3 has 16 residues if both end residues are counted. The CDR3: CASSPEVVGSGNTMYF.

The chain employs TRBV6-5 and TRBJ1-6; D ambiguous. Germline V CDR1 and CDR2: MNHEY, SVGAGI. The CDR3 is 14 residues long. V was shortened by 0 bases and J by 10 bases, with 10 bases between the two germline ends. The CDR3 sequence: CASSYSIGKSPLHF. The CDR3 DNA is TGTGCCAGCAGTTACTCGATTGGGAAGTCACCCCTCCACTTT.

This clonotype was recorded at least ten times. This chain's CDR3 is CASSYGQREQYF. DNA of the CDR3: TGTGCCAGCAGTTACGGACAGCGCGAGCAGTACTTC. The chain combines TRBV6-2 or TRBV6-3 with TRBJ2-7; maybe TRBD1 (6 bases). There are 12 residues in the CDR3. Between the trimmed V and J ends, which lost 2 bases and 6 bases, there was a span of 8 bases. Germline V CDR1 and CDR2: MNHEY, SVGEGT.

The J gene is TRBJ2-7, the V gene TRBV6-5; TRBD1 agrees at 11 bases. Germline CDR1 and CDR2: MNHEY and SVGAGI. This CDR3 spans 14 amino acids. Trimming at V came to 5 bases and at J to 4 bases, leaving 4 bases not matched to a gene. The CDR3 coding sequence is TGTGCCAGCAGTAGCCGGGACAGGGGGTACGAGCAGTACTTC. Encoded protein: CASSSRDRGYEQYF.

The chain links TRBV7-2 to TRBJ2-1; maybe TRBD1 (5 bases). The CDR3 is 16 residues long. V shed 3 bases and J shed 1 base, with 13 bases lying between them. Germline CDR1 reads SGHTA; CDR2 reads FQGNSA. CDR3 in DNA: TGTGCCAGCAGCTTGTTTATGGCAGGGTCCTACAATGAGCAGTTCTTC. Protein product: CASSLFMAGSYNEQFF. The whole variable domain, filled in from reference TRBV7-2 and TRBJ2-1, reads GAGVSQSPSNKVTEKGKDVELRCDPISGHTALYWYRQSLGQGLEFLIYFQGNSAPDKSGLPSDRFSAERTGGSVSTLTIQRTQQEDSAVYLCASSLFMAGSYNEQFFGPGTRLTVL.

V is TRBV20-1 and J is TRBJ1-6; D may be TRBD1 (5 bases). This CDR3 is built from 16 residues. Trimming pared 1 base from V and 3 bases from J, leaving 13 bases between. Germline CDR1 and CDR2: DFQATT and SNEGSKA (reference sequence). The CDR3 nucleotides read TGCAGTGCTAGAGCCCCCGGGGACCTCTATAATTCACCCCTCCACTTT. Protein product: CSARAPGDLYNSPLHF.

The rearrangement uses TRBV3-1 and TRBJ2-3, with TRBD2 identical over 7 bases. This CDR3 has 15 amino acids. CDR1 and CDR2 from the germline V gene are LGHDT and YNNKEL (reference sequence). V lost 4 bases and J lost 0; bases outside the gene matches: 4. The CDR3 region has the DNA TGTGCCAGCAGCCCCGGACTAGAAAGCACAGATACGCAGTATTTT. Its translation: CASSPGLESTDTQYF.

The rearrangement links TRBV12-3 or TRBV12-4 to TRBJ2-3; D not certain. Trimming pared 1 base from V and 0 bases from J, leaving 8 bases between. The CDR3 runs 15 residues. The CDR3 protein is CASSLDRTSTDTQYF. The DNA of the CDR3 is TGTGCCAGCAGTTTAGACAGAACTAGCACAGATACGCAGTATTTT.

This chain joins TRBV7-7 and TRBJ2-5; no firm D call. The CDR3 length is 13 residues. V was pared by 1 base and J by 3 bases, with 6 bases between. Germline CDR1 SSHAT, CDR2 FNYEAQ (reference sequence). The DNA for the CDR3 is TGTGCCAGCAGCTTAGAGTGGAAAGAGACCCAGTACTTC. This gives the protein CASSLEWKETQYF.

With respect to this clonotype: A much larger clone sits a single nucleotide away, making a read error possible. The final CDR3 position lacks the conserved phenylalanine or tryptophan, pointing to a likely read error. The chain uses TRBV15 and TRBJ2-3; TRBD1 aligns across 7 bases. J lost 2 bases, V lost 0 bases, and 8 bases had no gene match. There are 17 residues in the CDR3. Germline V gene lookup returns CDR1 LNHNV and CDR2 YYDKDF (reference sequence). The CDR3 protein is CATSRDFGTATTDTQYL. Written as DNA, the CDR3 is TGTGCCACCAGCAGAGATTTCGGGACAGCCACCACAGATACGCAGTATCTT.